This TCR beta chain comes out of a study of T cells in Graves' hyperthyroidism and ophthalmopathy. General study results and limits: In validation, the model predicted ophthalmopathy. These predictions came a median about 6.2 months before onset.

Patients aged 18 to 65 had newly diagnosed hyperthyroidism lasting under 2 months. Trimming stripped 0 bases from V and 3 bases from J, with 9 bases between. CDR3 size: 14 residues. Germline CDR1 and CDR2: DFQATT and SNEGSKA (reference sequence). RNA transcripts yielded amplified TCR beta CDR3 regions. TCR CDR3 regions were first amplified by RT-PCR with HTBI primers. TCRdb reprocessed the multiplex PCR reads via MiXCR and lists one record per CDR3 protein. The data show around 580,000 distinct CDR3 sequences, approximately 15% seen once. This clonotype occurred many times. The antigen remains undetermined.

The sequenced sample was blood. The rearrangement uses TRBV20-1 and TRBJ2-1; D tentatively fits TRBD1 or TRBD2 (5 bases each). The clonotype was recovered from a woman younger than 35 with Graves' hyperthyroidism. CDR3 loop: CSARDLRGYNEQFF. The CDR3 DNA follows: TGCAGTGCTAGAGATCTGAGGGGCTACAATGAGCAGTTCTTC.